This T cell receptor beta chain comes out of a study of T cells in narcolepsy. Regarding the study as a whole: Same-patient CSF and blood CD4+ T cell clonotypes included HCRT-specific and TRIB2-specific autoreactive ones.

Remarks on this clone: Its antigen is undetermined.

CDR3 length: 15 residues. The germline V and J ends were trimmed by 4 bases and 0 bases, with 12 bases remaining between them. Germline CDR1 reads SEHNR; CDR2 reads FQNEAQ (reference sequence). Data came from immunoSEQ multiplex PCR; TCRdb stores just in-frame clones and leaves some out. Among approximately 38,000 clones listed, around 87% were seen once. The rearrangement uses TRBV7-9 and TRBJ1-1; no reliable D call. This receptor was obtained from a human donor with narcolepsy. Input material: CD45RA- memory CD4+ T cells from PBMCs. The CDR3 is CASSSWTVMNTEAFF. As DNA, the CDR3 is TGTGCCAGCAGCTCATGGACGGTCATGAACACTGAAGCTTTCTTT.